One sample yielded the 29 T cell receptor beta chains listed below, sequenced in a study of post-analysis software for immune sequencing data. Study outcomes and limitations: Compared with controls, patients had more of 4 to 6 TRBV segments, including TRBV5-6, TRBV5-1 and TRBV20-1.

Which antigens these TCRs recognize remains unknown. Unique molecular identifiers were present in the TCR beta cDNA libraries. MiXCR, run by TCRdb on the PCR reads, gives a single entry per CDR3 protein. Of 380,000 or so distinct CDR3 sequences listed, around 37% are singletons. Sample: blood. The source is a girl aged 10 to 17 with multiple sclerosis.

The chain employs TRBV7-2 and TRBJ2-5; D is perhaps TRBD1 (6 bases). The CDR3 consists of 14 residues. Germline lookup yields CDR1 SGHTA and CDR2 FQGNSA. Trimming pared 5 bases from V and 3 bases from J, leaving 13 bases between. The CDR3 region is CASSPLNREETQYF. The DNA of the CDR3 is TGTGCCAGCAGCCCGTTGAACAGGGAAGAGACCCAGTACTTC.

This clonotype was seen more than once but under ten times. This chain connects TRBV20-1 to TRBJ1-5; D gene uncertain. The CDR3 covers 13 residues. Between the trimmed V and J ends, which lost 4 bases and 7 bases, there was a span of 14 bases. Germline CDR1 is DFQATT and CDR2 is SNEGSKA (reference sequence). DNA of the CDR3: TGCAGTGCTACTCCCTCAAATGACCAGCCCCAGCATTTT. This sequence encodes CSATPSNDQPQHF.

The CDR3 protein is CASSSSRLAVTDTQYF. For the CDR3, the DNA is TGTGCCAGCAGCTCCTCACGACTAGCGGTCACAGATACGCAGTATTTT. The rearrangement uses TRBV7-8 and TRBJ2-3; 9 bases map to TRBD2. Trimming cost V 4 bases and J 2 bases; bases outside gene matches: 7. The CDR3 is made up of 16 amino acids. Per the germline V gene, CDR1 is SGHVS and CDR2 is FQNEAQ.

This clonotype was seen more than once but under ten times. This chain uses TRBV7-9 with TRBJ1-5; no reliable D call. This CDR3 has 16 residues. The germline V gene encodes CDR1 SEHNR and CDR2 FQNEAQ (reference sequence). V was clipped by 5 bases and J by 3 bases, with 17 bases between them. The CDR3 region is CASSASPGLDNQPQHF. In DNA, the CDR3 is TGTGCCAGCAGCGCAAGCCCCGGACTTGACAATCAGCCCCAGCATTTT. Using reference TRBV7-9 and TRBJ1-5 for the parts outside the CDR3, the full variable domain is DTGVSQNPRHKITKRGQNVTFRCDPISEHNRLYWYRQTLGQGPEFLTYFQNEAQLEKSRLLSDRFSAERPKGSFSTLEIQRTEQGDSAMYLCASSASPGLDNQPQHFGDGTRLSIL.

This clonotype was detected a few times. CDR3 region: CASSRPGRGYTF. In DNA form, the CDR3 reads TGTGCCAGCAGCAGGCCCGGGAGGGGCTACACCTTC. This chain uses TRBV12-3 or TRBV12-4 with TRBJ1-2; D gene unclear. This CDR3 has 12 residues. V was trimmed by 6 bases and J by 8 bases, leaving 13 bases between them.

The CDR3 DNA reads TGTGCCAGCAGCCAAGACTCAGATACGCAGTATTTT. Residues: CASSQDSDTQYF. J is TRBJ2-3 and V is TRBV12-3 or TRBV12-4; D is uncertain. The CDR3 consists of 12 residues. Trimming took off 6 bases at V and 4 bases at J, with 8 bases between the two ends.

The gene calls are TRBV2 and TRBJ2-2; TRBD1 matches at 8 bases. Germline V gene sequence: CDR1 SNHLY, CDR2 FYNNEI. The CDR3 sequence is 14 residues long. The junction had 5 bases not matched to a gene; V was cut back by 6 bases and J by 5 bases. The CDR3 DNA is TGTGCCAGCAGGGAACAGGGGGAAACCGGGGAGCTGTTTTTT. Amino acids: CASREQGETGELFF.

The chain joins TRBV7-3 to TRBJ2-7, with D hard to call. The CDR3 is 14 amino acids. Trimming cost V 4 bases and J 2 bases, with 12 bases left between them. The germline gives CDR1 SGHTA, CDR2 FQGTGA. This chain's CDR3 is CASSSPPSAYEQYF. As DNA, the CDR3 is TGTGCCAGCAGCTCGCCCCCCTCGGCCTACGAGCAGTACTTC.

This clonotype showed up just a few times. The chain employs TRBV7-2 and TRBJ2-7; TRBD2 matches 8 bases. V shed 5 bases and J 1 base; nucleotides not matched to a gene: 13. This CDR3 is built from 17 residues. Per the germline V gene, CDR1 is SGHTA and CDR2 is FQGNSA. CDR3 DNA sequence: TGTGCCAGCAGCCATCTGGGCCTCAAGCGGGGGTCCTACGAGCAGTACTTC. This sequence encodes CASSHLGLKRGSYEQYF.

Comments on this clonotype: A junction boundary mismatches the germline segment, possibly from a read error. As DNA, the CDR3 is TGTGCCAGCACCATAGAACGGCTTTCCTACAATGTGCAGTTCTTC. Residues: CASTIERLSYNVQFF. This chain connects TRBV6-1 to TRBJ2-1; D unclear. CDR1 and CDR2 from the germline V gene are MNHNS and SASEGT. This CDR3 spans 15 amino acids.

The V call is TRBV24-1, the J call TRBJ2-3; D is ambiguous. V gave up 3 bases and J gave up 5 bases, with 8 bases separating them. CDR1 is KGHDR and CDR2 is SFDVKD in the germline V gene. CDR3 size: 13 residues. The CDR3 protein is CATSDLDVDTQYF. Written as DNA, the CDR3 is TGTGCCACCAGTGATCTAGACGTAGATACGCAGTATTTT.

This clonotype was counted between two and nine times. CDR3 region: CASSLGAIGGEQFF. CDR3 coding DNA: TGTGCCAGCAGTTTAGGCGCCATAGGGGGTGAGCAGTTCTTC. The V gene is TRBV12-3 or TRBV12-4, the J gene TRBJ2-1, with D perhaps TRBD1 (6 bases). Deletions cut 1 base from V and 9 bases from J, with 13 bases between. This CDR3 has 14 residues.

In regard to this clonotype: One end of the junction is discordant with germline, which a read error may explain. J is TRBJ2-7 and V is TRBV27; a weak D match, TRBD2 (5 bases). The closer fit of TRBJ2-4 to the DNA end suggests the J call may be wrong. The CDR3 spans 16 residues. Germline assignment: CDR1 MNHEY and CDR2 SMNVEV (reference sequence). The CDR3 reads CASSFAGVGLKSIQYF. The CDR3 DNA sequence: TGTGCCAGCAGCTTCGCGGGCGTCGGACTCAAAAGCATTCAGTACTTC.

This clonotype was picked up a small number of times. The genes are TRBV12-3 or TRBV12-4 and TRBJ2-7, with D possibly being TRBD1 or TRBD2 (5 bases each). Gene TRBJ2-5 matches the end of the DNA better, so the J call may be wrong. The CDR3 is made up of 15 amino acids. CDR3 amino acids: CASSSGALDYETQYF. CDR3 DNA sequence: TGTGCCAGCAGTTCCGGGGCCCTTGATTACGAGACCCAGTACTTC.

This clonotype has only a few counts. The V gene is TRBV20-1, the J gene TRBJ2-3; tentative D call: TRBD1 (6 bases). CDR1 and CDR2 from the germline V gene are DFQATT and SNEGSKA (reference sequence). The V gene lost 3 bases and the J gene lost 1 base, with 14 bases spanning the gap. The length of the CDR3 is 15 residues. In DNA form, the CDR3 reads TGCAGTGCTAGTCGGCCCAGGGGCCGCACAGATACGCAGTATTTT. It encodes CSASRPRGRTDTQYF.

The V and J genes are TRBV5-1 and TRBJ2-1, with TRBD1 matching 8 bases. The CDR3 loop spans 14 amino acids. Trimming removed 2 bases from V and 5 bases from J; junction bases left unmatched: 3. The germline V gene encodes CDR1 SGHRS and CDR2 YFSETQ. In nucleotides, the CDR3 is TGCGCCAGCAGCTTAAGACAGGGGAACAATGAGCAGTTCTTC. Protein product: CASSLRQGNNEQFF.

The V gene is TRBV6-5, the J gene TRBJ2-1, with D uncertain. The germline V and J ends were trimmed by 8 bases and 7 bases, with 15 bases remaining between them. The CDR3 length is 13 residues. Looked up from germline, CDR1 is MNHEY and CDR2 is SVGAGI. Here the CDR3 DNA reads TGTGCCAGCGGTCCCCCTTTGGGGAATGAGCAGTTCTTC. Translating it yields CASGPPLGNEQFF.

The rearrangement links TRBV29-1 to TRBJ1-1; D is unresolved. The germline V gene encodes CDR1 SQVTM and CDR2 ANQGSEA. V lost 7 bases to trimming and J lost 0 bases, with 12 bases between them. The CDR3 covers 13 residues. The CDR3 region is CSAKLRLNTEAFF. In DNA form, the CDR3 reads TGCAGCGCCAAGCTTCGCCTGAACACTGAAGCTTTCTTT.

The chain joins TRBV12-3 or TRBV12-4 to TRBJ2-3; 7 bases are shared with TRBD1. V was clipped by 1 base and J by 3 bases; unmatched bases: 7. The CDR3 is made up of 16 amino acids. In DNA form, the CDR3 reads TGTGCCAGCAGTTTAGGTTCTCGCAGGGGGACAGATACGCAGTATTTT. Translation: CASSLGSRRGTDTQYF.

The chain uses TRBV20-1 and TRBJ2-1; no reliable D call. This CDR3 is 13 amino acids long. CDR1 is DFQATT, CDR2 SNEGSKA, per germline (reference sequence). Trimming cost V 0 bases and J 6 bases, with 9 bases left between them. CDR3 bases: TGCAGTGCTAGAGAACCGACTTCCAATGAGCAGTTCTTC. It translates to CSAREPTSNEQFF.

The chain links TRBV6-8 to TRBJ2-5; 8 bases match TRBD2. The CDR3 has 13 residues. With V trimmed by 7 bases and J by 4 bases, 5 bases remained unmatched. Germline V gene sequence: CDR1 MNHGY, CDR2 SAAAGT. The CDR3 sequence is CASIAGGRETQYF. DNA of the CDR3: TGTGCCAGCATTGCGGGGGGACGAGAGACCCAGTACTTC.

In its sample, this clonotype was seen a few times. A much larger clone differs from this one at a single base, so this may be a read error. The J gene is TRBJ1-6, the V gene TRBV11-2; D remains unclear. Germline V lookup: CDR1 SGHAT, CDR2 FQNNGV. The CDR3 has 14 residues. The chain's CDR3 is CASSLDTPNSPRHF. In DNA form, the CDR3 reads TGTGCCAGCAGCTTAGATACTCCGAATTCACCCCGCCACTTT.

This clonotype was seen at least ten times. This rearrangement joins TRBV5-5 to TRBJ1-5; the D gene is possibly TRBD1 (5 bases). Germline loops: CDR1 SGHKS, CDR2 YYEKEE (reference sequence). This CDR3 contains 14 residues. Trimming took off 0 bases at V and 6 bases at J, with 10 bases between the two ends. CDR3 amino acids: CASSLEGGGQPQHF. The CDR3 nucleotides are TGTGCCAGCAGCTTGGAGGGTGGGGGTCAGCCCCAGCATTTT.

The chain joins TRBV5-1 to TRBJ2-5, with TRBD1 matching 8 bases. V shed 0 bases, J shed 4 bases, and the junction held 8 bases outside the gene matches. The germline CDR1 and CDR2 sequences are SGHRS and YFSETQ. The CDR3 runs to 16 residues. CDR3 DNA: TGCGCCAGCAGCTTGGGACCGGACAGGGTGTCAGAGACCCAGTACTTC. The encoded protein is CASSLGPDRVSETQYF.

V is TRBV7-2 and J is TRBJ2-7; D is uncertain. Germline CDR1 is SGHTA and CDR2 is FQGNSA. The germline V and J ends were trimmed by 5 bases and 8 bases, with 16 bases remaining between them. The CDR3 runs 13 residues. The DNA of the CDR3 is TGTGCCAGCAGCCCAGAAACGGCTCAGAAGCAGTACTTC. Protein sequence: CASSPETAQKQYF.

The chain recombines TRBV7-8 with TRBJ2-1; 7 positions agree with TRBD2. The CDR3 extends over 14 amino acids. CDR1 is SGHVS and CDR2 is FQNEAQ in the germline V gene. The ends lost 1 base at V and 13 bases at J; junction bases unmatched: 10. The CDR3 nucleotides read TGTGCCAGCAGCTTAGTAGGTGGGGGGGGACGTCAGTTCTTC. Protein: CASSLVGGGGRQFF. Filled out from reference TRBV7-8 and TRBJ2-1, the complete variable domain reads GAGVSQSPRYKVAKRGQDVALRCDPISGHVSLFWYQQALGQGPEFLTYFQNEAQLDKSGLPSDRFFAERPEGSVSTLKIQRTQQEDSAVYLCASSLVGGGGRQFFGPGTRLTVL.

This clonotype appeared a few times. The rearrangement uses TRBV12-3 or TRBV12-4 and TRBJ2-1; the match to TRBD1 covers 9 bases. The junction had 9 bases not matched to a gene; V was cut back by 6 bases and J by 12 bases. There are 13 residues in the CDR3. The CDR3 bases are TGTGCCAGCAGCCGGGACAGGGAGTTGTGGCAGTTCTTC. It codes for CASSRDRELWQFF.

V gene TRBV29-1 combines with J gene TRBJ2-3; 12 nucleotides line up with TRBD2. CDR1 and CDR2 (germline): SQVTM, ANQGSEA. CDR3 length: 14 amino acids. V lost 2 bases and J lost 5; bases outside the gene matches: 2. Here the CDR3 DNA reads TGCAGCGTTGAACGACTAGCGGGAGTAGATACGCAGTATTTT. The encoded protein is CSVERLAGVDTQYF.

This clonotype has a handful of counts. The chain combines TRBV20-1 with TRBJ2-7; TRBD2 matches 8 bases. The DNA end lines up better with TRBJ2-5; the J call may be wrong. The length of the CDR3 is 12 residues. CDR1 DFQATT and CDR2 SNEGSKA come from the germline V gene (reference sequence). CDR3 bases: TGCAGTGCCGTCGGGGGGGTGGGGACCCAGTACTTC. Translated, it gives CSAVGGVGTQYF.